These T cell receptor beta chains were read from a single sample in a study of memory CD4+ T cells and cytomegalovirus serostatus. Assay: immunoSEQ multiplex PCR; the TCRdb copy retains only in-frame clones and omits some. The sample contains roughly 84,000 clones, 80% of which appear only once. Material for sequencing was memory CD4+ T cells from blood. The receptors come from an adult in good health and CMV-seronegative. CDR3s include the opening cysteine and the closing phenylalanine or tryptophan. The D gene is left open where the match is weak. Some rows mark clone size as missing; the rest say once, few, many or name a class of expanded clone.

d_call: .; j_call: TRBJ1-4; v_call: TRBV4-2; clone_size: once; cdr3_aa: CASSQDVGELNEKLFF; cdr3_nt: TGTGCCAGCAGCCAAGATGTAGGGGAGTTGAATGAAAAACTGTTTTTT
d_call: TRBD1; j_call: TRBJ2-7; v_call: TRBV5-1; clone_size: .; cdr3_aa: CASSLVGQGGEQYF; cdr3_nt: TGCGCCAGCAGCTTGGTGGGACAGGGTGGCGAGCAGTACTTC
d_call: .; j_call: TRBJ1-1; v_call: TRBV19; clone_size: .; cdr3_aa: CASRWGANTEAFF; cdr3_nt: TGTGCCAGTAGATGGGGGGCGAACACTGAAGCTTTCTTT
d_call: TRBD1; j_call: TRBJ1-6; v_call: TRBV19; clone_size: .; cdr3_aa: CASSIAWDRFVSPLHF; cdr3_nt: TGTGCCAGTAGTATTGCATGGGACAGGTTTGTTTCACCCCTCCACTTT
d_call: TRBD1; j_call: TRBJ1-1; v_call: TRBV7-9; clone_size: .; cdr3_aa: CASRGTGMNTEAFF; cdr3_nt: TGTGCCAGCAGAGGGACAGGCATGAACACTGAAGCTTTCTTT
d_call: .; j_call: TRBJ1-1; v_call: TRBV10-3; clone_size: .; cdr3_aa: CAMTSDTEAFF; cdr3_nt: TGTGCCATGACGTCGGACACTGAAGCTTTCTTT
d_call: TRBD1; j_call: TRBJ1-2; v_call: TRBV7-9; clone_size: .; cdr3_aa: CASSLLQGAYGYTF; cdr3_nt: TGTGCCAGCAGCTTGTTACAGGGGGCCTATGGCTACACCTTC
d_call: TRBD1; j_call: TRBJ1-6; v_call: TRBV6-6; clone_size: .; cdr3_aa: CASSLRTGYNSPLHF; cdr3_nt: TGTGCCAGCAGTCTTCGGACAGGTTATAATTCACCCCTCCACTTT
d_call: .; j_call: TRBJ1-4; v_call: TRBV10-2; clone_size: .; cdr3_aa: CASSESLGGVEKLFF; cdr3_nt: TGCGCCAGCAGTGAGTCGCTGGGAGGGGTCGAAAAACTGTTTTTT
d_call: .; j_call: TRBJ1-3; v_call: TRBV7-9; clone_size: few; cdr3_aa: CASSPTRGAKGNTIYF; cdr3_nt: TGTGCCAGCAGCCCGACTCGGGGGGCTAAGGGAAACACCATATATTTT
d_call: .; j_call: TRBJ1-3; v_call: TRBV28; clone_size: .; cdr3_aa: CASSRGRGNTIYF; cdr3_nt: TGTGCCAGCAGTCGGGGTAGGGGAAACACCATATATTTT
d_call: TRBD1; j_call: TRBJ2-6; v_call: TRBV6-4; clone_size: .; cdr3_aa: CASSPDRALGANVLTF; cdr3_nt: TGTGCCAGCAGTCCCGACAGGGCCCTCGGGGCCAACGTCCTGACTTTC
d_call: TRBD1; j_call: TRBJ2-3; v_call: TRBV30; clone_size: .; cdr3_aa: CAWTLGTGPADTQYF; cdr3_nt: TGTGCCTGGACCCTCGGGACAGGGCCCGCAGATACGCAGTATTTT
d_call: .; j_call: TRBJ1-1; v_call: TRBV2; clone_size: .; cdr3_aa: CASSLGGEAFF; cdr3_nt: TGTGCCAGCAGCCTAGGTGGTGAAGCTTTCTTT
d_call: TRBD2; j_call: TRBJ2-5; v_call: TRBV7-6; clone_size: few; cdr3_aa: CASSLGSGGLGTQYF; cdr3_nt: TGTGCCAGCAGCTTGGGTAGCGGGGGGTTAGGGACCCAGTACTTC
d_call: .; j_call: TRBJ2-3; v_call: TRBV2; clone_size: .; cdr3_aa: CASSVVGGPLTDTQYF; cdr3_nt: TGTGCCAGCAGCGTAGTGGGCGGGCCCCTCACAGATACGCAGTATTTT
d_call: .; j_call: TRBJ1-6; v_call: TRBV28; clone_size: once; cdr3_aa: CASTKGGSYNSPLHF; cdr3_nt: TGTGCCAGCACCAAGGGGGGATCCTATAATTCACCCCTCCACTTT
d_call: TRBD1; j_call: TRBJ1-5; v_call: TRBV30; clone_size: once; cdr3_aa: CAWETGGGQPQHF; cdr3_nt: TGTGCCTGGGAAACAGGGGGCGGTCAGCCCCAGCATTTT
d_call: .; j_call: TRBJ1-5; v_call: TRBV27; clone_size: .; cdr3_aa: CASRTTGSWNQPQHF; cdr3_nt: TGTGCCAGCAGAACAACAGGGAGTTGGAATCAGCCCCAGCATTTT
d_call: TRBD1; j_call: TRBJ1-4; v_call: TRBV11-2; clone_size: .; cdr3_aa: CASSTGTGVREKLFF; cdr3_nt: TGTGCCAGCAGCACCGGGACAGGGGTCAGGGAAAAACTGTTTTTT
d_call: TRBD2; j_call: TRBJ2-2; v_call: TRBV5-1; clone_size: .; cdr3_aa: CASSPLAGGPRTGELFF; cdr3_nt: TGCGCCAGCAGCCCGCTAGCGGGGGGGCCGCGGACCGGGGAGCTGTTTTTT